Sequencing of this TCR beta chain was carried out in a study of synovial regulatory T cells in juvenile arthritis. Overall study: One patient received methotrexate plus infliximab; one lacked treatment information.

CDR3 length equals 11 residues. The DNA sequence is not available. The germline CDR1 and CDR2 sequences are SQVTM and ANQGSEA. TCRdb's table, derived via immunoSEQ multiplex PCR, lists solely in-frame clones and lacks some. This sample's table reports about 6,400 clones. Study-level results: Synovial Teff and blood CPL repertoires partially overlapped with iaTreg TCR repertoires, which were largely patient-private.

Remarks on this clone: The antigen is unknown.

Donors were approximately ten juvenile idiopathic arthritis patients with active disease. The chain has TRBV29-1 and TRBJ2-7; TCRdb names TRBD1, which stays unverified in the absence of DNA. The origin of this receptor is a donor aged 2-29 years with juvenile idiopathic arthritis. Sequencing used Treg cells from blood. As to subset: remaining (HLA-DR-negative) circulating blood Treg cells. The CDR3 sequence is CSARGTYEQYF.